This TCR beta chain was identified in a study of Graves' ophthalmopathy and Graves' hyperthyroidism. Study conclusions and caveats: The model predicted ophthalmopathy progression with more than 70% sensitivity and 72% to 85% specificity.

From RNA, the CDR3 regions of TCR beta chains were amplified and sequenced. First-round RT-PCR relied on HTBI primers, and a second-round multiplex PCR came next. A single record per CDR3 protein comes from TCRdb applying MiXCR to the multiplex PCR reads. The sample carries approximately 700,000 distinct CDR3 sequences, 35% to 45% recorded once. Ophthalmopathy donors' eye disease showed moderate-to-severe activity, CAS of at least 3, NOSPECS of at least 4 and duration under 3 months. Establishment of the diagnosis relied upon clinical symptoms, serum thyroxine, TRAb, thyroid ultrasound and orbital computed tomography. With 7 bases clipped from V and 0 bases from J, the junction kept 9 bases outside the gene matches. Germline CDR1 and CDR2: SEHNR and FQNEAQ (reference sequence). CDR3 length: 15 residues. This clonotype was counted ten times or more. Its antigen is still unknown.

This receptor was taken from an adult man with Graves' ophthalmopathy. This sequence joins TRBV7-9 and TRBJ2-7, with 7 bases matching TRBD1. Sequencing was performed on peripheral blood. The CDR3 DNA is TGTGCCAGCACGGCCGGACAGGTACTCTCCTACGAGCAGTACTTC. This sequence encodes CASTAGQVLSYEQYF.